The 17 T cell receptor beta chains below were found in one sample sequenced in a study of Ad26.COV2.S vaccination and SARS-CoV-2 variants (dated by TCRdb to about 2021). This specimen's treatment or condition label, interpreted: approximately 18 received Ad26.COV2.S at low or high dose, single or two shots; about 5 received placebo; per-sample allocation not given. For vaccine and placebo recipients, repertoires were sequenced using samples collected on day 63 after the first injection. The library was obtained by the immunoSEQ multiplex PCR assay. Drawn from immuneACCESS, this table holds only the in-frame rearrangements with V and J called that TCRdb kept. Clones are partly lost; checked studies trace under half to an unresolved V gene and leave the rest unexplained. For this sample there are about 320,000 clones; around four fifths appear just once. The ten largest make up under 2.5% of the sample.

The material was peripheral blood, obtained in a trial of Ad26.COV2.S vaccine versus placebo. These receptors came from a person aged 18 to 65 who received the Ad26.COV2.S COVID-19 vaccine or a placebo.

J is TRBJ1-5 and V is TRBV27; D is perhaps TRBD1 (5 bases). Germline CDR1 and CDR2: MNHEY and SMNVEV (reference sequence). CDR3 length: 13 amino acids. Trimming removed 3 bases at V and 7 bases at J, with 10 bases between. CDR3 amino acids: CASSFGQGQPQHF. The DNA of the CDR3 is TGTGCCAGCAGTTTTGGGCAGGGCCAGCCCCAGCATTTT.

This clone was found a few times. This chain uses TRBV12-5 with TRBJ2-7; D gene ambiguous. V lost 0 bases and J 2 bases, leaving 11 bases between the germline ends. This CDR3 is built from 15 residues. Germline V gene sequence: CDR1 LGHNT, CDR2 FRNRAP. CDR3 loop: CASGLVRVGTYEQYF. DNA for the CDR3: TGTGCTAGTGGTTTGGTACGGGTCGGTACCTACGAGCAGTACTTC.

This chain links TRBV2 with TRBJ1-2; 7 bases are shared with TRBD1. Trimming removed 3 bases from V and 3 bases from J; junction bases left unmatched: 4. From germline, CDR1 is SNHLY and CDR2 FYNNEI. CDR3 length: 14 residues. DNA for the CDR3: TGTGCCAGCAGTGATTTAACAGGGGACTATGGCTACACCTTC. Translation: CASSDLTGDYGYTF.

CDR3 amino acids: CASSLWAGSNTGELFF. CDR3 in DNA: TGTGCCAGCAGTTTATGGGCAGGGTCGAACACCGGGGAGCTGTTTTTT. The chain is built from TRBV28 and TRBJ2-2; weak D call: TRBD1 (5 bases). The CDR3 is 16 residues long. The V end was cut by 0 bases, the J end by 0 bases, with 8 bases between. Germline CDR1 reads MDHEN; CDR2 reads SYDVKM.

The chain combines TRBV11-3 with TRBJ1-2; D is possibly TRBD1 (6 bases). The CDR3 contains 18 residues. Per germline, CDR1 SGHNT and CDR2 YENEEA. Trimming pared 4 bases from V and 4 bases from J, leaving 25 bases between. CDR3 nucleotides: TGTGCCAGCAGCTCGCGGGGGGGCCAGGTAGATTCCAGCTATGGCTACACCTTC. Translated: CASSSRGGQVDSSYGYTF.

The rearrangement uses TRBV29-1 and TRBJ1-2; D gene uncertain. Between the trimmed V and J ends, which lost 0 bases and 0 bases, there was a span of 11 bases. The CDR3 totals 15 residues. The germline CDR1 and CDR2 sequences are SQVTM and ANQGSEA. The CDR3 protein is CSVEERREPNYGYTF. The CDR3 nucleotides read TGCAGCGTTGAAGAACGTAGAGAACCTAACTATGGCTACACCTTC.

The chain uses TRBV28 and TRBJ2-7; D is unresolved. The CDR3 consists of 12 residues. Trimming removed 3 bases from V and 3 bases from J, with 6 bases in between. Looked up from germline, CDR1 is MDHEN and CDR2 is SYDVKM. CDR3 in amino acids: CASSFGFYEQYF. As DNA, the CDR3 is TGTGCCAGCAGTTTTGGGTTCTACGAGCAGTACTTC.

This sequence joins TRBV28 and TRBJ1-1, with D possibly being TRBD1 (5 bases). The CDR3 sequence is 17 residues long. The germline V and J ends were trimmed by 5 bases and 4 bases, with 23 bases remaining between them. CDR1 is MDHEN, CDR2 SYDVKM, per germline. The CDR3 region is CASSRLRWDRRVTEAFF. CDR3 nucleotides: TGTGCCAGCAGTAGATTACGTTGGGACCGGAGGGTCACTGAAGCTTTCTTT.

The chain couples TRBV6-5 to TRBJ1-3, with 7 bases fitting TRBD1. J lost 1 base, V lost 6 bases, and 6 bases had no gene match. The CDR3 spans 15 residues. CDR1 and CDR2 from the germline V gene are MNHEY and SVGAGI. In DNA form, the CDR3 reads TGTGCCAGCAGCCAGACAGGGTATTCTGGAAACACCATATATTTT. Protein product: CASSQTGYSGNTIYF.

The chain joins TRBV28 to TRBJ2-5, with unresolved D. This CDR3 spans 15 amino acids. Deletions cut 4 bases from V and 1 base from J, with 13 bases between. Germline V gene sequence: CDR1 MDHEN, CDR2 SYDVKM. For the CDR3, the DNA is TGTGCCAGCAGTTCCCCTCGGGCTTCCCAAGAGACCCAGTACTTC. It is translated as CASSSPRASQETQYF. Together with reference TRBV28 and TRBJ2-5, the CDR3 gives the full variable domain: DVKVTQSSRYLVKRTGEKVFLECVQDMDHENMFWYRQDPGLGLRLIYFSYDVKMKEKGDIPEGYSVSREKKERFSLILESASTNQTSMYLCASSSPRASQETQYFGPGTRLLVL.

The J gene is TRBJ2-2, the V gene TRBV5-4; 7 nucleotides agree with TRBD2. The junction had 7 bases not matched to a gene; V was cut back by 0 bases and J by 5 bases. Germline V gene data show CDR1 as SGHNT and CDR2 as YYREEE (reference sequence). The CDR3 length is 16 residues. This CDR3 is CASSLGQGGMTGELFF. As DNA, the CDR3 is TGTGCCAGCAGCTTGGGGCAGGGAGGGATGACCGGGGAGCTGTTTTTT.

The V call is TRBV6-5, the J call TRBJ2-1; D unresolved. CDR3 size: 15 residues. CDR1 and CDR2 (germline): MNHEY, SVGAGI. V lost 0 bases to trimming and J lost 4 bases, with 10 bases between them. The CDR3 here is CASSYSSAKYNEQFF. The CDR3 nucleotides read TGTGCCAGCAGTTACTCATCAGCCAAATACAATGAGCAGTTCTTC.

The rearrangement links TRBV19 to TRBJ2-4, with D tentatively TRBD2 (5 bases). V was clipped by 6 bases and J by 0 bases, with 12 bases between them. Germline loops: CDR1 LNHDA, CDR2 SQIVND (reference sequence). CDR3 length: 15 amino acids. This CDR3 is CASSQRGIAKNIQYF. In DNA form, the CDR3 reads TGTGCCAGTAGCCAGAGAGGGATAGCCAAAAACATTCAGTACTTC.

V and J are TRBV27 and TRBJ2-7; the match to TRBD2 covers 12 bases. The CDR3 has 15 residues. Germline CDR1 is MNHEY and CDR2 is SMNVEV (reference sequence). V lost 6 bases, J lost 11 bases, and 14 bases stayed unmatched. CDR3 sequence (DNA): TGTGCCAGCAGCCTTGCTAGCGGGGGGGGAGTCGGCAAGTACTTC. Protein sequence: CASSLASGGGVGKYF.

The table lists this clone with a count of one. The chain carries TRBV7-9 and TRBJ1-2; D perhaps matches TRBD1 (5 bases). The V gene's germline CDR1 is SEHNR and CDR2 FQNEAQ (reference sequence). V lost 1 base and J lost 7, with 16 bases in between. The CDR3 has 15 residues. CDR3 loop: CASSLDQGSVRGYTF. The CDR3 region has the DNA TGTGCCAGCAGCTTAGATCAGGGATCGGTTCGTGGCTACACCTTC.

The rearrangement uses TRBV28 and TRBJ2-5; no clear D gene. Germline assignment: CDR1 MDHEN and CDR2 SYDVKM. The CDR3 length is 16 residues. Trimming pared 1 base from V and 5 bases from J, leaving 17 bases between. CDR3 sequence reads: CASSLLGWPLSETQYF. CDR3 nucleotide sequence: TGTGCCAGCAGTTTATTGGGGTGGCCCCTCTCGGAGACCCAGTACTTC.

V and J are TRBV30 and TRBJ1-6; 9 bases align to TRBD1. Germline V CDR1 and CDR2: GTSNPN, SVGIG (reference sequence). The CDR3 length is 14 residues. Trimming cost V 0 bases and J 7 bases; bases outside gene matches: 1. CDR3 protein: CAWSVGTGNSPLHF. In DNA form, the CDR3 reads TGTGCCTGGAGTGTAGGGACAGGGAATTCACCCCTCCACTTT. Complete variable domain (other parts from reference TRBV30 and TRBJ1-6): SQTIHQWPATLVQPVGSPLSLECTVEGTSNPNLYWYRQAAGRGLQLLFYSVGIGQISSEVPQNLSASRPQDRQFILSSKKLLLSDSGFYLCAWSVGTGNSPLHFGNGTRLTVT.